The rows below give T cell receptor beta chains drawn from one sample of a study of T cell repertoires in cytomegalovirus infection. A single record per CDR3 protein comes from TCRdb applying MiXCR to the reads. The sample includes under 150,000 distinct CDR3 sequences, 30% seen only once; the top ten take around two fifths. No antigens are known for them. The sequencing here drew on CD8+ T cells from cultured PBMCs, taken from culture after CMV antigen stimulation. The receptor set was obtained from a human donor in good health (CMV status not recorded). Some clones in this sample may be carry-over from other donors' samples. Each CDR3 is given with its conserved first and last residue. D genes are given only for firm matches. Clone size appears in some rows only: once, few, many, or a class for an expanded clone.

CDR3nt,CDR3aa,d_gene,j_gene,v_gene,abundance
TGTGCCAGCAGGCTGCGGGGGGATGTACATGAGCAGTTCTTC,CASRLRGDVHEQFF,TRBD2,TRBJ2-1,TRBV7-3,-
TGTGCCAGCAGTTACGGAGGTGGGGGGGCGGAGCAGTTCTTC,CASSYGGGGAEQFF,-,TRBJ2-1,TRBV6-2/TRBV6-3,-
TGTGCCAGCAGGCGGACAGAATATAGCACAGATACGCAGTATTTT,CASRRTEYSTDTQYF,-,TRBJ2-3,TRBV6-5,-
TGTGCCAGCAGTTCTCGGGCAGGGGGCGGCGAGCAGTACTTC,CASSSRAGGGEQYF,TRBD1,TRBJ2-7,TRBV6-2/TRBV6-3,few
TGTGCCAGCAGCCCGACAGGGGAAATCGACTATGAGCAGTTCTTC,CASSPTGEIDYEQFF,TRBD1,TRBJ2-1,TRBV7-9,-
TGTGCCAGCAGTCCCGGGCCTTATTCCTACGAGCAGTACTTC,CASSPGPYSYEQYF,-,TRBJ2-7,TRBV11-1,few
TGTGCCAGCAAACCGGGCAGGGGGGATCATCAGCCCCAGCATTTT,CASKPGRGDHQPQHF,TRBD1,TRBJ1-5,TRBV2,-
TGCGCCAGCAGCCGACTCTTGGGGGCAGGGTACGAGCAGTACTTC,CASSRLLGAGYEQYF,-,TRBJ2-7,TRBV4-3,-
TGTGCCAGCAGCCGGACAGGGATTTATAGCAATCAGCCCCAGCATTTT,CASSRTGIYSNQPQHF,TRBD1,TRBJ1-5,TRBV7-2,many
TGTGCCAGCAGTTACTCCCCAACAGGGTCTTATGGAGAGACCCAGTACTTC,CASSYSPTGSYGETQYF,-,TRBJ2-5,TRBV6-2/TRBV6-3,-
TGTGCCAGTAGTATAGACTGGACCTCTGTGGGGAGGACTGAAGCTTTCTTT,CASSIDWTSVGRTEAFF,-,TRBJ1-1,TRBV19,-
TGTGCCAGCAGCTTCCGGACACAACCCAATGGCTACACCTTC,CASSFRTQPNGYTF,-,TRBJ1-2,TRBV5-4,few
TGTGCCAGCAGCCCCGTGGGACAGTATCAGAACACTGAAGCTTTCTTT,CASSPVGQYQNTEAFF,TRBD1,TRBJ1-1,TRBV11-2,many
TGTGCCAGCAGCCCCCCGGTTGGCGCGGATACGCAGTATTTT,CASSPPVGADTQYF,-,TRBJ2-3,TRBV7-6,-
TGTGCCAGCAGCTTAGGACCGGGACAGGGATGGGGCACTGAAGCTTTCTTT,CASSLGPGQGWGTEAFF,TRBD1,TRBJ1-1,TRBV7-9,-
TGTGCCAGCCGTACACTGCTTCTGGCTGAAGCTTTCTTT,CASRTLLLAEAFF,-,TRBJ1-1,TRBV6-6,many
TGCAGCGTTGAAGATAGGGCCGAGGGCTACGAGCAGTACTTC,CSVEDRAEGYEQYF,-,TRBJ2-7,TRBV29-1,-
TGCGCCAGCAGCCTCCGGGGTCCGGGGTCGACCAACTACGAGCAGTACTTC,CASSLRGPGSTNYEQYF,-,TRBJ2-7,TRBV4-1,-
TGTGCCAGCAGTTTCTTTCGGGTATATCCCGGGGCCAACACTGAAGCTTTCTTT,CASSFFRVYPGANTEAFF,-,TRBJ1-1,TRBV12-3/TRBV12-4,-
TGTGCCAGCAGTCCAACAGTTCGCATGAACACTGAAGCTTTCTTT,CASSPTVRMNTEAFF,-,TRBJ1-1,TRBV6-6,-
TGTGCCAGTTCAACTTACAGGGTAGAGACCCAGTACTTC,CASSTYRVETQYF,-,TRBJ2-5,TRBV19,-
TGTGCCAGCAGCCTGGAGGGAGCTAACGGGAATTCACCCCTCCACTTT,CASSLEGANGNSPLHF,-,TRBJ1-6,TRBV7-2,few
TGTGCCAGCAGCTTGGACGGAGACAGTAGCAATCAGCCCCAGCATTTT,CASSLDGDSSNQPQHF,-,TRBJ1-5,TRBV5-5,-
TGTGCCAGCAACCAGGAGCTTATTTCTTTGAACACTGAAGCTTTCTTT,CASNQELISLNTEAFF,-,TRBJ1-1,TRBV6-2/TRBV6-3,-
TGTGCCAGCAGTGAACGAGATTACAATGAGCAGTTCTTC,CASSERDYNEQFF,-,TRBJ2-1,TRBV6-1,few
TGTGCCAGCAGCCCTTATGTCCCGAGGAGGGAAACTAATGAAAAACTGTTTTTT,CASSPYVPRRETNEKLFF,-,TRBJ1-4,TRBV7-9,-
TGTGCCAGTTCGTTAGGGGCTCGGGATACGCAGTATTTT,CASSLGARDTQYF,-,TRBJ2-3,TRBV12-3/TRBV12-4,few
TGTGCCAGCAGCCCGCTGGACAGCAAAGCTTTCTTT,CASSPLDSKAFF,-,TRBJ1-1,TRBV14,few
TGTGCCAGCAGCTTACGGGGGGATAGCTCCTACGAGCAGTACTTC,CASSLRGDSSYEQYF,TRBD2,TRBJ2-7,TRBV7-2,many
TGTGCCAGCAGTCCAGGGACAGGGGAGTATAGTGAAGCTTTCTTT,CASSPGTGEYSEAFF,TRBD1,TRBJ1-1,TRBV6-5,-
TGTGCCATTTGGGGAGGATGGAGCAATCAGCCCCAGCATTTT,CAIWGGWSNQPQHF,-,TRBJ1-5,TRBV6-2/TRBV6-3,-
TGTGCCAGCGCAGGGGACAGATTCACAGATACGCAGTATTTT,CASAGDRFTDTQYF,TRBD1,TRBJ2-3,TRBV12-3/TRBV12-4,many
TGCGCCAGCAGCCCGGGTGCCAGACCAAAGCTTTATAGCAATCAGCCCCAGCATTTT,CASSPGARPKLYSNQPQHF,-,TRBJ1-5,TRBV4-1,few
TGCGCCAGCAGCCAAGTCTTAGCGGGGGCTACGAGCTCCTACGAGCAGTACTTC,CASSQVLAGATSSYEQYF,TRBD2,TRBJ2-7,TRBV4-1,few
TGTGCCAGCAGCCAGGGCCGGGATCTAGGCTCACCCCTCCACTTT,CASSQGRDLGSPLHF,-,TRBJ1-6,TRBV7-2,few
TGTGCCAGCAGCTTAACGGAGTATGGTGAGCAGTTCTTC,CASSLTEYGEQFF,-,TRBJ2-1,TRBV7-2,many
TGTGCCAGCAGCCAAGGGGACGGACGTGGCTACAATGAGCAGTTCTTC,CASSQGDGRGYNEQFF,-,TRBJ2-1,TRBV14,-
TGTGCCAGCAGCCAGCAGGACAGGGGCTACGAGCAGTACTTC,CASSQQDRGYEQYF,TRBD1,TRBJ2-7,TRBV3-1,-
TGCGCCAGCAGCCAAGATACGACGGACTATGGCTACACCTTC,CASSQDTTDYGYTF,-,TRBJ1-2,TRBV4-1,few
TGTGCCAGCAGTTATCCCAGACCGCACGTGGAGACCCAGTACTTC,CASSYPRPHVETQYF,-,TRBJ2-5,TRBV7-9,-
TGTGCCATCAGTGAGGACCCGACAGGGGGCATAGATTCACCCCTCCACTTT,CAISEDPTGGIDSPLHF,TRBD1,TRBJ1-6,TRBV10-3,-
TGTGCCAGCAGGAGCCCAGCCCTCGAGCAGTACTTC,CASRSPALEQYF,-,TRBJ2-7,TRBV2,-
TGTGCCAGCAGTGAAGTTAGGGGGCCAACCTACAATGAGCAGTTCTTC,CASSEVRGPTYNEQFF,TRBD1,TRBJ2-1,TRBV2,few
TGTGCCAGCAGCCTTGACAGGCCATCTTACAATGAGCAGTTCTTC,CASSLDRPSYNEQFF,-,TRBJ2-1,TRBV7-2,-
TGTGCCAGCAGCCCTACCCGGACAGCGACGGAGACCCAGTACTTC,CASSPTRTATETQYF,-,TRBJ2-5,TRBV7-6,-
TGTGCCAGCAGCTTAGCGGGGGGGCTCTCCGAGCAGTACTTC,CASSLAGGLSEQYF,-,TRBJ2-7,TRBV7-8,many
TGCGCCAGCAGCTCCGGGACAGGGGCGTTCACAGATACGCAGTATTTT,CASSSGTGAFTDTQYF,TRBD1,TRBJ2-3,TRBV5-1,-
TGTGCCAGCAGTTCATACAGAGCCCCCCCCCACAATACGCAGTATTTT,CASSSYRAPPHNTQYF,-,TRBJ2-3,TRBV27,few
TGTGCCAGCAGCGGGGGTTACGGAGCGGGGGGGATAGATACGCAGTATTTT,CASSGGYGAGGIDTQYF,TRBD2,TRBJ2-3,TRBV11-3,-
TGTGCCAGCAGTGGCACAGGGCACCCTTACAATGAGCAGTTCTTC,CASSGTGHPYNEQFF,-,TRBJ2-1,TRBV6-1,few
TGCAGTGGCTCGTACACAGATACGCAGTATTTT,CSGSYTDTQYF,-,TRBJ2-3,TRBV20-1,medium-sized